What follows are 9 T cell receptor beta chains derived from one specimen sequenced in a study of CD8+ T cells in alopecia areata. Following extraction, RNA underwent reverse transcription to cDNA, which served as the sequencing template. Assay: immunoSEQ multiplex PCR; the TCRdb copy retains only in-frame clones and omits some. The sample records some 190,000 clones, roughly three fifths being singletons. Sample treatment: oral pan-JAK inhibitor, 5-10 mg twice daily. Sequences were derived from CD4+ T cells sorted from blood, sampled at roughly week 49, from a patient treated with tofacitinib. The receptors originated from a human donor with alopecia areata.

V is TRBV6-1 and J is TRBJ2-7; D uncertain. Germline CDR1 reads MNHNS; CDR2 reads SASEGT. This CDR3 spans 12 amino acids. V dropped 2 bases and J dropped 5 bases, with 7 bases sitting between them. The CDR3 coding sequence is TGTGCCAGCAGTGAAACCGCAAACGAGCAGTACTTC. Residues: CASSETANEQYF.

This clone has more than one count but fewer than ten. The chain uses TRBV6-1 and TRBJ2-1, with D possibly TRBD2 on 5 matching bases. Germline CDR1 reads MNHNS; CDR2 reads SASEGT. The CDR3 covers 11 residues. V was trimmed by 7 bases and J by 15 bases, leaving 16 bases between them. The CDR3 DNA reads TGTGCCAGCAAAAGACGGGATAGCCTGTTCTTC. Encoded protein: CASKRRDSLFF.

The chain couples TRBV30 to TRBJ2-3; D is undetermined. Germline V gene data show CDR1 as GTSNPN and CDR2 as SVGIG (reference sequence). Trimming took 5 bases from V and 2 from J, leaving 5 bases between them. CDR3 length equals 11 residues. CDR3: CAWGLTDTQYF. CDR3 sequence (DNA): TGTGCCTGGGGTCTCACAGATACGCAGTATTTT. Together with reference TRBV30 and TRBJ2-3, the CDR3 gives the full variable domain: SQTIHQWPATLVQPVGSPLSLECTVEGTSNPNLYWYRQAAGRGLQLLFYSVGIGQISSEVPQNLSASRPQDRQFILSSKKLLLSDSGFYLCAWGLTDTQYFGPGTRLTVL.

Worth noting for this clone: Given a much more abundant clone one base away, this may be a read error. The chain recombines TRBV30 with TRBJ2-4; perhaps TRBD1 as D (7 bases). The CDR3 has 13 amino acids. Germline V gene sequence: CDR1 GTSNPN, CDR2 SVGIG (reference sequence). Trimming stripped 5 bases from V and 9 bases from J, with 17 bases between. CDR3 in amino acids: CAWCEGARGIQYF. The CDR3 region has the DNA TGTGCCTGGTGTGAGGGGGCGCGGGGCATTCAGTACTTC.

This rearrangement joins TRBV9 to TRBJ2-1, with D possibly being TRBD1 (6 bases). CDR1 and CDR2 from the germline V gene are SGDLS and YYNGEE. V lost 2 bases, J lost 10 bases, and 19 bases lay in between. CDR3 size: 15 residues. CDR3 loop: CASSVDTRGFWEQFF. The CDR3, as DNA: TGTGCCAGCAGCGTCGACACTAGGGGGTTTTGGGAGCAGTTCTTC.

The CDR3: CASSAGQAGYEQYF. DNA for the CDR3: TGTGCCAGCAGCGCGGGACAGGCGGGCTACGAGCAGTACTTC. The V gene is TRBV7-9, the J gene TRBJ2-7, with 8 bases matching TRBD1. Germline CDR1 is SEHNR and CDR2 is FQNEAQ (reference sequence). V lost 5 bases and J lost 3; bases outside the gene matches: 6. The CDR3 spans 14 residues.

This clone was seen only once. V is TRBV29-1 and J is TRBJ2-1, with D possibly TRBD2 on 5 matching bases. With 7 bases removed from V and 4 bases from J, the gap between germline ends came to 23 bases. CDR3 length equals 16 residues. Germline CDR1 reads SQVTM; CDR2 reads ANQGSEA. In DNA form, the CDR3 reads TGCAGCGCCGCTCTTGTTTCGGGGAGCTATTACAATGAGCAGTTCTTC. Its protein product is CSAALVSGSYYNEQFF.

The chain has TRBV27 and TRBJ2-3; 12 bases agree with TRBD2. Germline V gene data show CDR1 as MNHEY and CDR2 as SMNVEV (reference sequence). J gave up 5 bases and V 5 bases, and 5 bases lay outside the gene matches. The CDR3 is made up of 15 amino acids. DNA of the CDR3: TGTGCCAGCAGTGTCGGACTAGCGGGGAGAGATACGCAGTATTTT. Translation gives CASSVGLAGRDTQYF.

This rearrangement joins TRBV7-6 to TRBJ2-5; 10 nucleotides agree with TRBD1. The CDR3 spans 16 residues. J was trimmed by 4 bases and V by 5 bases; bases with no gene match: 10. Germline assignment: CDR1 SGHVS and CDR2 FNYEAQ. The CDR3 DNA reads TGTGCCAGCAGCCCTCGGGGGACAGGGGTATCAGAGACCCAGTACTTC. Translated, it gives CASSPRGTGVSETQYF.